This T cell receptor beta chain is drawn from a study of shared T cell receptors in the human thymus. The CDR3 extends over 16 amino acids. Per the germline V gene, CDR1 is KGHSH and CDR2 is LQKENI. With 0 bases removed from V and 0 bases from J, the gap between germline ends came to 11 bases. Clones were read by immunoSEQ multiplex PCR, and TCRdb kept only the in-frame ones, dropping some. The sample lists under 700,000 clones; about 84% were seen once. The same data also contributed to another study, on human thymus T cells. This second study notes: Corrective surgery for congenital heart defects was being performed on the healthy Finnish infants who served as donors. Repertoires sampled from thymus and blood appeared biased in V and J gene usage. Related research found strongly overlapping thymic repertoires in unrelated individuals.

This chain links TRBV18 with TRBJ1-1; tentative D call: TRBD1 (6 bases). This clonotype was sampled from a boy under two years old with a congenital heart defect. The sequenced sample consisted of thymocytes. Here the CDR3 reads CASSPPDQGMNTEAFF. The CDR3 DNA is TGTGCCAGCTCACCACCGGATCAGGGGATGAACACTGAAGCTTTCTTT.